The rows below give T cell receptor beta chains drawn from one sample of a study of blood T cell repertoires in COVID-19. The repertoire was sequenced with immunoSEQ multiplex PCR; TCRdb's copy has only in-frame clones and lacks some. The sample yields about 3,300 clones, 76% seen once. The material sequenced was peripheral blood. These receptors all stem from a human donor in a cohort sampled during active COVID-19. Each CDR3 is given with its conserved first and last residue. A D gene is named only where the DNA matches it firmly. Not every row has a clone size; where given, it reads once, few, many or a size class.

>TRBV7-3|.|TRBJ2-2|.
TGTGCCAGCAGTCCGACTGATAACACCGGGGAGCTGTTTTTT
CASSPTDNTGELFF
>TRBV7-2|.|TRBJ1-2|.
TGTGCCAGCAGTTTAAGGCCAGGGGATGGCTACACCTTC
CASSLRPGDGYTF
>TRBV6-4|.|TRBJ2-3|TRBD2
TGTGCCAGCAGTGACTTAGCGGGGGGCCCAGATACGCAGTATTTT
CASSDLAGGPDTQYF
>TRBV27|.|TRBJ1-2|.
TGTGCCAGCAGTTCAAACAGTGTCTATGGCTACACCTTC
CASSSNSVYGYTF
>TRBV29-1|.|TRBJ1-2|TRBD1
TGCAGCGTTGCAGACAGGGTGGATGGCTACACCTTC
CSVADRVDGYTF
>TRBV5-1|.|TRBJ1-6|.
TGCGCCAGCAGCTTGGAACAACAGGCGGGATCCTATAATTCACCCCTCCACTTT
CASSLEQQAGSYNSPLHF
>TRBV5-1|.|TRBJ1-5|.
TGCGCCAGCAGCTTGGGCGGGAGCAATCAGCCCCAGCATTTT
CASSLGGSNQPQHF
>TRBV5-6|.|TRBJ2-1|TRBD2
TGTGCCAGCAGCTTGGTGCCGAGCGGGAGAAGACGGTACAATGAGCAGTTCTTC
CASSLVPSGRRRYNEQFF
>TRBV2|once|TRBJ1-1|.
TGTGCCAGCAAGAAAGGGGAGGTGGACACTGAAGCTTTCTTT
CASKKGEVDTEAFF
>TRBV27|.|TRBJ2-2|.
TGTGCCAGCAGTTTCACGGGGGGCGCATTCATCACCGGGGAGCTGTTTTTT
CASSFTGGAFITGELFF
>TRBV28|.|TRBJ1-1|.
TGTGCCAGCAGTCCCCGGAGGAACACTGAAGCTTTCTTT
CASSPRRNTEAFF
>TRBV28|.|TRBJ2-2|.
TGTGCCAGCAGTTTATACGGGGAACTGACCGGGGAGCTGTTTTTT
CASSLYGELTGELFF
>TRBV20-1|once|TRBJ1-6|TRBD1
TGCAGTGCTAGTCCAGGGGGTAATTCACCCCTCCACTTT
CSASPGGNSPLHF
>TRBV6-2/TRBV6-3|.|TRBJ2-5|TRBD2
TGTGCCAGCAGTTACTCGATTTCTAGCGGACGCCAAGAGACCCAGTACTTC
CASSYSISSGRQETQYF
>TRBV10-1|.|TRBJ1-3|.
TGCGCCAGCAGTGACTCCGGGACATCTTCAGGAAACACCATATATTTT
CASSDSGTSSGNTIYF
>TRBV7-2|few|TRBJ2-2|TRBD1
TGTGCCAGCAGCTTAAATCAAGTCCAGGGGGCCGGGGAGCTGTTTTTT
CASSLNQVQGAGELFF
>TRBV6-6|.|TRBJ2-4|.
TGTGCCAGCAGTTACGGGGGGATAGGCTGGAAAAACATTCAGTACTTC
CASSYGGIGWKNIQYF
>TRBV6-6|.|TRBJ2-2|.
TGTGCCAGCAGTTACAAATCGGGGGTTCCCGGGGAGCTGTTTTTT
CASSYKSGVPGELFF
>TRBV29-1|.|TRBJ2-1|TRBD2
TGCAGCACCAAGACTAGCGGGGACTACAATGAGCAGTTCTTC
CSTKTSGDYNEQFF
>TRBV14|few|TRBJ1-2|TRBD1
TGTGCCAGCAGCCAAGGGACAGGGCCCTATGGCTACACCTTC
CASSQGTGPYGYTF
>TRBV5-3|.|TRBJ2-3|.
TGTGCCAGAAGCTCCGCGGCGCCGTCCCCCGCGGATTTT
CARSSAAPSPADF
>TRBV30|once|TRBJ2-2|TRBD2
TGTGCCTGCCCTTTTGCGGGGGGCAACACCGGGGAGCTGTTTTTT
CACPFAGGNTGELFF
>TRBV6-1|.|TRBJ1-2|.
TGTGCCAGCAGTGAAGAGACAGGAGATGGCTACACCTTC
CASSEETGDGYTF
>TRBV19|.|TRBJ2-1|TRBD2
TGTGCCAGTACCAACAAGAGCCAGACTAGCGGGGACAATGAGCAGTTCTTC
CASTNKSQTSGDNEQFF
>TRBV6-2/TRBV6-3|.|TRBJ2-1|TRBD2
TGTGCCAGCAGTTACTCTGGCGCTAGCGGGGTCTACAATGAGCAGTTCTTC
CASSYSGASGVYNEQFF
>TRBV5-6|.|TRBJ1-5|.
TGTGCCAGCAGCTTGGGGGCCGCAAGGGGAGGCCTATTCCCCCAGCATTTT
CASSLGAARGGLFPQHF
>TRBV6-5|.|TRBJ2-1|TRBD2
TGTGCCAGCAGGAGGGGACTAGGGCCCTACAATGAGCAGTTCTTC
CASRRGLGPYNEQFF
>TRBV7-9|.|TRBJ1-2|TRBD1
TGTGCCAGCAGACTGGACAGGCCCGGGGGCTACACCTTC
CASRLDRPGGYTF
>TRBV6-2/TRBV6-3|.|TRBJ1-5|TRBD1
TGTGCCAGCAGTTACTCGATACAGGGGGCATCTCAGCCCCAGCATTTT
CASSYSIQGASQPQHF
>TRBV19|medium-sized|TRBJ2-1|.
TGTGCCAGTAGTATAAGTCTAAATGAGCAGTTCTTC
CASSISLNEQFF
>TRBV30|.|TRBJ1-3|.
TGTGCCTGGAGTGATCCAGGGGATGGAAACACCATATATTTT
CAWSDPGDGNTIYF
>TRBV24-1|.|TRBJ2-1|TRBD2
TGTGCCACCAGTGATTCGTTGGCGGGAGCCTACAATGAGCAGTTCTTC
CATSDSLAGAYNEQFF
>TRBV30|.|TRBJ1-2|.
TGTGCCTGGAGGGCCCAGGGATACTATGGCTACACCTTC
CAWRAQGYYGYTF
>TRBV6-5|once|TRBJ2-5|.
TGTGCCAGCAGTTACTCGAGAGAGACCCAGTACTTC
CASSYSRETQYF
>TRBV19|.|TRBJ2-3|.
TGTGCCAGCAGCCCAGGGGAATCTTGCACAGATACGCAGTATTTT
CASSPGESCTDTQYF
>TRBV9|.|TRBJ1-5|TRBD1
TGTGCCAGCAGCGTAACAGGGGATAGCAATCAGCCCCAGCATTTT
CASSVTGDSNQPQHF
>TRBV12-3/TRBV12-4|few|TRBJ1-1|.
TGTGCCAGCAGCCAGGACAGGAACACTGAAGCTTTCTTT
CASSQDRNTEAFF
>TRBV19|.|TRBJ2-1|.
TGTGCCAGTAGTCGGGGAATGGATGAGCAGTTCTTC
CASSRGMDEQFF
>TRBV12-5|.|TRBJ2-1|TRBD1
TGTGCTAGTGGTTTGTCCCGGGACAGGGGGTCCCCCTACAATGAGCAGTTCTTC
CASGLSRDRGSPYNEQFF
>TRBV6-4|.|TRBJ2-3|TRBD2
TGTGCCAGCAGCCTACTAGCGGGAGAAGGAGATACGCAGTATTTT
CASSLLAGEGDTQYF
>TRBV10-3|.|TRBJ1-4|.
TGTGCCATCAGTGATTCGGGGGTTTCTAATCACGAAAAACTGTTTTTT
CAISDSGVSNHEKLFF
>TRBV6-1|.|TRBJ2-3|.
TGTGCCAGCAGTGAAGCGCTGGGACAAACAGATACGCAGTATTTT
CASSEALGQTDTQYF
>TRBV27|.|TRBJ2-1|TRBD1
TGTGCCAGCGGACGTTGGGGGACAGGCGGTAATGAGCAGTTCTTC
CASGRWGTGGNEQFF
>TRBV7-6|.|TRBJ2-3|.
TGTGCCAGCAACAAAATCGGAGGGGCAGATACGCAGTATTTT
CASNKIGGADTQYF
>TRBV14|.|TRBJ1-1|.
TGTGCCAGCAGCCAAGGGAGGCAGGCCTGGGGAGCTTTCTTT
CASSQGRQAWGAFF
>TRBV7-9|.|TRBJ1-4|.
TGTGCCAGCAGCTTAATGAGCCCGGGGGTAGGAGCTAATGAAAAACTGTTTTTT
CASSLMSPGVGANEKLFF
>TRBV9|.|TRBJ2-5|TRBD2
TGTGCCAGCAGCGAGCGGACTAGCGGGAACGGGAGAGAGACCCAGTACTTC
CASSERTSGNGRETQYF
>TRBV12-1|.|TRBJ2-3|.
TGTGCCAGCAACCCCAAAGGCGCTATTGGGACTCCCTGCACAGATACGCAGTATTTT
CASNPKGAIGTPCTDTQYF
>TRBV9|once|TRBJ1-4|.
TGTGCCAGCAGCGCGGGATTACCCCAGGAAAAACTGTTTTTT
CASSAGLPQEKLFF
>TRBV19|.|TRBJ2-3|TRBD1
TGTGCCAGTAGTATTGAGAGACAGGGGGCGAATACGCAGTATTTT
CASSIERQGANTQYF
>TRBV29-1|.|TRBJ2-1|TRBD2
TGCAGCGTCGGGACTAGCGGGAGATTTAATGAGCAGTTCTTC
CSVGTSGRFNEQFF
>TRBV3-1/TRBV3-2|.|TRBJ2-1|TRBD2
TGTGCCAGCAGTCGACTAGCGGCCTCCTACAATGAGCAGTTCTTC
CASSRLAASYNEQFF
>TRBV19|few|TRBJ1-2|.
TGTGCCAGTAGTAAAGGACAGCGCAACTCTAACTATGGCTACACCTTC
CASSKGQRNSNYGYTF